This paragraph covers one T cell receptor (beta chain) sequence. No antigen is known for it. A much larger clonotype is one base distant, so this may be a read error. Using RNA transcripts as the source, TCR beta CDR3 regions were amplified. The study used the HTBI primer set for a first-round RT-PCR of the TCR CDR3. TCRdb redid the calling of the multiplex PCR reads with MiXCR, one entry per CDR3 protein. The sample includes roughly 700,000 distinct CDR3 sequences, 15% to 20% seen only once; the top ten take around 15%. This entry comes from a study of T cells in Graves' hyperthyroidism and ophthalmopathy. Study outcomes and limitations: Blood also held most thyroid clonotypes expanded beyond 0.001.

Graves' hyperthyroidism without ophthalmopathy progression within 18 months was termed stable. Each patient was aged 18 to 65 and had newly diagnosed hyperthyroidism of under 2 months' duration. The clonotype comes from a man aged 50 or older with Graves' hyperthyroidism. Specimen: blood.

The CDR3 nucleotides are TGTGCCAGTAGTGTTGCGTCTACTGAAGCTTTCTTT. Protein sequence: CASSVASTEAFF. This sequence joins TRBV19 and TRBJ1-1; no firm D call. V lost 5 bases and J lost 5, with 9 bases in between. The CDR3 contains 12 residues. CDR1 and CDR2 (germline): LNHDA, SQIVND (reference sequence).